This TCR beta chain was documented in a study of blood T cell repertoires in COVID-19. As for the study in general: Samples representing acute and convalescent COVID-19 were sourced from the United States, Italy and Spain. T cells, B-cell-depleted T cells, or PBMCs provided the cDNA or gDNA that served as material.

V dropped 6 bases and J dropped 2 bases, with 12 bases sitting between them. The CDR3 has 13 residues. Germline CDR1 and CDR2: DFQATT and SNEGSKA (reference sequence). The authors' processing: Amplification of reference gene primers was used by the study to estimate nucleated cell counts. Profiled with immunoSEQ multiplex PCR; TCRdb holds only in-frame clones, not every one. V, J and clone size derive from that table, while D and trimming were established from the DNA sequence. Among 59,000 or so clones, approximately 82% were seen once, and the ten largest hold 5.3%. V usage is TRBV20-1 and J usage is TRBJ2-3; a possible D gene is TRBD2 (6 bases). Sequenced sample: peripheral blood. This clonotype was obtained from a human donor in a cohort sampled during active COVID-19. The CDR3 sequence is CSASRGSTDTQYF. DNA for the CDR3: TGCAGTGCCAGTCGGGGGTCCACAGATACGCAGTATTTT.